The clone carrying this T cell receptor beta chain was found many times. Its antigen is still unknown. The data are from a study of neurological immune-mediated disorders. TCRdb re-called the 5' RACE reads through MiXCR, storing one row per CDR3 protein. Of tens of thousands of distinct CDR3 sequences in the sample, approximately 10% were seen once. Trimming removed 2 bases at V and 3 bases at J, with 10 bases between. There are 14 residues in the CDR3. CDR1 is MNHNY and CDR2 is SVGAGI in the germline V gene (reference sequence). Findings of the study overall: It was HTLV-1-associated myelopathy that showed the most TCR clonal expansion, while multiple sclerosis showed the least, falling below healthy controls.

The rearrangement joins TRBV6-6 to TRBJ2-5; D remains unclear. The material sequenced was PBMCs. This TCR came from a man aged 40-50 years in good health. CDR3 sequence reads: CASSYGLVEETQYF. The CDR3 nucleotides read TGTGCCAGCAGTTACGGTCTTGTCGAAGAGACCCAGTACTTC.